This entry lists 32 T cell receptor beta chains sequenced from one sample in a study of shared clonotypes between healthy human individuals. The method was immunoSEQ multiplex PCR; TCRdb's version includes in-frame clones alone and lacks a portion of them. The profile shows roughly 2,500,000 clones, roughly 93% of them singletons. Source material: naive CD4+ T cells from PBMCs. Documented subset: CD45RA+ positively selected. The source is a man aged 18 to 30 in good health. Some clones in this sample may be carry-over from other donors' samples.

The chain is built from TRBV10-3 and TRBJ1-1; D may be TRBD1 (5 bases). The CDR3 extends over 14 amino acids. With 1 base removed from V and 3 bases from J, the gap between germline ends came to 9 bases. CDR1 is ENHRY, CDR2 SYGVKD, per germline. CDR3 nucleotides: TGTGCCATCAGTGAGTTCACCAGGGACACTGAAGCTTTCTTT. This gives the protein CAISEFTRDTEAFF.

The rearrangement uses TRBV2 and TRBJ2-7; 7 bases match TRBD1. The germline V gene has CDR1 SNHLY and CDR2 FYNNEI. Trimming at V came to 5 bases and at J to 2 bases, leaving 6 bases not matched to a gene. The CDR3 is 14 amino acids. In DNA, the CDR3 is TGTGCCAGCAGTTGGGGACAGAGAGCCTACGAGCAGTACTTC. It encodes CASSWGQRAYEQYF.

The chain uses TRBV30 and TRBJ1-4; no clear D. CDR1 and CDR2 from the germline V gene are GTSNPN and SVGIG (reference sequence). V lost 1 base and J 8 bases, leaving 8 bases between the germline ends. The CDR3 contains 12 residues. DNA of the CDR3: TGTGCCTGGAGTGCCCCGTACGAAAAACTGTTTTTT. This translates into CAWSAPYEKLFF. Supplemented by reference TRBV30 and TRBJ1-4, the full variable domain reads SQTIHQWPATLVQPVGSPLSLECTVEGTSNPNLYWYRQAAGRGLQLLFYSVGIGQISSEVPQNLSASRPQDRQFILSSKKLLLSDSGFYLCAWSAPYEKLFFGSGTQLSVL.

The gene calls are TRBV7-3 and TRBJ2-2, with 11 bases aligning to TRBD2. Germline lookup yields CDR1 SGHTA and CDR2 FQGTGA. The CDR3 extends over 17 amino acids. V gave up 1 base and J gave up 1 base; unmatched junction bases: 2. Here the CDR3 DNA reads TGTGCCAGCAGCTTAATAGGGACTAGCGGGAACACCGGGGAGCTGTTTTTT. Encoded protein: CASSLIGTSGNTGELFF.

The genes are TRBV5-1 and TRBJ1-2; TRBD1 matches 8 bases. Germline V gene data show CDR1 as SGHRS and CDR2 as YFSETQ. CDR3 length equals 13 residues. The ends lost 2 bases at V and 7 bases at J; junction bases unmatched: 4. DNA of the CDR3: TGCGCCAGCAGCTTCGACAGGGGCGTTGGCTACACCTTC. This sequence encodes CASSFDRGVGYTF.

The rearrangement joins TRBV2 to TRBJ2-7; TRBD2 aligns across 9 bases. After removal of 6 bases from V and 2 bases from J, the junction contained 5 bases not matched to a gene. Germline values: CDR1 SNHLY, CDR2 FYNNEI. The CDR3 loop spans 14 amino acids. The CDR3 coding sequence is TGTGCCAGCAGCGGACTAGCGAGGACCTACGAGCAGTACTTC. It translates to CASSGLARTYEQYF.

The gene calls are TRBV18 and TRBJ2-5; a weak D match, TRBD2 (5 bases). Trimming cost V 6 bases and J 5 bases, with 13 bases left between them. CDR3 length: 13 amino acids. The germline V gene has CDR1 KGHSH and CDR2 LQKENI. The CDR3 loop is CASSWGEDETQYF. DNA for the CDR3: TGTGCCAGCTCGTGGGGAGAGGACGAGACCCAGTACTTC.

This chain links TRBV6-6 with TRBJ1-2, with a tentative D call TRBD1 (6 bases). The CDR3 runs 13 residues. CDR1 is MNHNY, CDR2 SVGAGI, per germline (reference sequence). Trimming took 6 bases from V and 2 from J, leaving 10 bases between them. This CDR3 reads CASRAGTNYGYTF. CDR3 sequence (DNA): TGTGCCAGCAGGGCAGGGACAAACTATGGCTACACCTTC.

The chain carries TRBV6-6 and TRBJ2-7; D remains unclear. Germline loops: CDR1 MNHNY, CDR2 SVGAGI (reference sequence). Trimming stripped 0 bases from V and 4 bases from J, with 13 bases between. The CDR3 is 15 amino acids. The CDR3 bases are TGTGCCAGCAGTTACTCGCTCGATGTTACGTACGAGCAGTACTTC. Translated, it gives CASSYSLDVTYEQYF.

This chain links TRBV2 with TRBJ2-1, with 8 bases fitting TRBD1. Unmatched junction bases numbered 15, after V lost 4 bases and J lost 4 bases. Germline V CDR1 and CDR2: SNHLY, FYNNEI. The CDR3 covers 18 residues. The CDR3 is CASSGSFTGTGQYNEQFF. The CDR3 DNA reads as TGTGCCAGCAGTGGCTCCTTTACCGGGACAGGTCAATACAATGAGCAGTTCTTC.

The chain uses TRBV11-2 and TRBJ2-3, with TRBD1 as a possible D gene (5 bases). Germline CDR1 SGHAT, CDR2 FQNNGV. The V end was cut by 5 bases, the J end by 4 bases, with 10 bases between. This CDR3 region has 13 residues. The CDR3 nucleotides read TGTGCCAGCAGCCTAACAGGTCCAGATACGCAGTATTTT. It yields the protein CASSLTGPDTQYF.

This chain links TRBV11-3 with TRBJ2-5; TRBD2 matches at 12 bases. The CDR3 spans 16 residues. Germline V gene sequence: CDR1 SGHNT, CDR2 YENEEA. With V trimmed by 2 bases and J by 9 bases, 10 bases remained unmatched. The CDR3: CASSLSTSGSSKAQYF. The CDR3 coding sequence is TGTGCCAGCAGCTTATCGACTAGCGGGAGTTCGAAGGCCCAGTACTTC.

The chain combines TRBV2 with TRBJ2-5; D is uncertain. V lost 5 bases and J lost 1, with 8 bases in between. The length of the CDR3 is 13 residues. Looked up from germline, CDR1 is SNHLY and CDR2 is FYNNEI. The CDR3 spells CASSRSAQETQYF. The CDR3 nucleotides are TGTGCCAGCAGTAGAAGCGCCCAAGAGACCCAGTACTTC.

This clone came up once. The genes are TRBV4-3 and TRBJ2-1; 9 nucleotides align to TRBD1. With V trimmed by 3 bases and J by 7 bases, 7 bases remained unmatched. The CDR3 has 15 amino acids. CDR1 LGHNA and CDR2 YSLEER come from the germline V gene. The CDR3 is CASSHPYRGQNEQFF. In DNA form, the CDR3 reads TGCGCCAGCAGCCACCCTTACAGGGGGCAGAATGAGCAGTTCTTC.

This clone was found once. This chain links TRBV19 with TRBJ2-1; D call uncertain. V was shortened by 4 bases and J by 3 bases, with 4 bases between the two germline ends. The CDR3 sequence is 12 residues long. Germline V gives CDR1 LNHDA, CDR2 SQIVND (reference sequence). In DNA form, the CDR3 reads TGTGCCAGTAGTAAGGGCTACAATGAGCAGTTCTTC. Amino acids: CASSKGYNEQFF.

This sequence joins TRBV5-4 and TRBJ2-7, with TRBD2 identical over 14 bases. The V gene end was trimmed by 4 bases and the J gene end by 3 bases; junction bases not matched to a gene: 3. Germline loops: CDR1 SGHNT, CDR2 YYREEE (reference sequence). This CDR3 has 15 residues. CDR3 region: CASSVGLAGDYEQYF. The DNA for the CDR3 is TGTGCCAGCAGCGTGGGACTAGCGGGGGACTACGAGCAGTACTTC.

The rearrangement links TRBV18 to TRBJ2-6, with D perhaps TRBD2 (5 bases). The germline V gene encodes CDR1 KGHSH and CDR2 LQKENI. The CDR3 is 20 amino acids. Trimming took 1 base from V and 0 from J, leaving 19 bases between them. The CDR3 nucleotides are TGTGCCAGCTCACCACTCGTCCGGGGTGTGTTAAGCTCTGGGGCCAACGTCCTGACTTTC. Its protein is CASSPLVRGVLSSGANVLTF.

This chain uses TRBV5-4 with TRBJ2-1; perhaps D is TRBD1 or TRBD2 (7 bases each). Germline CDR1 is SGHNT and CDR2 is YYREEE (reference sequence). Trimming removed 5 bases at V and 2 bases at J, with 14 bases between. This CDR3 comprises 15 residues. The CDR3 region has the DNA TGTGCCAGCAGTCCGGGGGGACAGCCCTACAATGAGCAGTTCTTC. It codes for CASSPGGQPYNEQFF.

This clone was counted a few times. The chain combines TRBV6-1 with TRBJ1-5; weak D call: TRBD1 (5 bases). The CDR3 length is 14 residues. V lost 2 bases and J 10 bases, leaving 15 bases between the germline ends. From germline, CDR1 is MNHNS and CDR2 SASEGT. CDR3 region: CASSESGLGGPQHF. CDR3 DNA: TGTGCCAGCAGTGAATCCGGCCTTGGGGGACCCCAGCATTTT.

This chain uses TRBV19 with TRBJ2-6, with a weak D call TRBD1 (6 bases). The germline CDR1 and CDR2 sequences are LNHDA and SQIVND (reference sequence). This CDR3 has 16 residues. Deletions cut 5 bases from V and 0 bases from J, with 11 bases between. The chain's CDR3 is CASSDRTVSGANVLTF. Written as DNA, the CDR3 is TGTGCCAGTAGTGACAGGACCGTCTCTGGGGCCAACGTCCTGACTTTC.

The rearrangement joins TRBV7-9 to TRBJ2-3, with unresolved D. This CDR3 has 16 residues. The V gene's germline CDR1 is SEHNR and CDR2 FQNEAQ (reference sequence). Trimming left V 1 base short and J 5 bases short, with 16 bases between. CDR3: CASSLVFQAMGDTQYF. The CDR3 nucleotides read TGTGCCAGCAGCTTAGTATTTCAGGCGATGGGAGATACGCAGTATTTT.

With respect to this clone: Other DNA variants within this sample encode the same CDR3. The CDR3 is CASSVDLGSYNEQFF. The CDR3 DNA reads TGTGCCAGCAGCGTAGACCTGGGCTCCTACAATGAGCAGTTCTTC. The rearrangement uses TRBV9 and TRBJ2-1; D unresolved. Germline V gene sequence: CDR1 SGDLS, CDR2 YYNGEE. This CDR3 comprises 15 residues. With 0 bases removed from V and 0 bases from J, the gap between germline ends came to 7 bases.

The chain recombines TRBV6-1 with TRBJ2-5; a weak D match, TRBD1 (7 bases). V lost 8 bases, J lost 10 bases, and 26 bases lay in between. This CDR3 spans 15 amino acids. Germline loops: CDR1 MNHNS, CDR2 SASEGT. CDR3 DNA: TGTGCCAGCGACGTCGGTCGATACGTGCAGGGGGGCCAGTACTTC. Translating gives CASDVGRYVQGGQYF.

This chain uses TRBV25-1 with TRBJ1-2, with 12 bases identical to TRBD1. J gave up 8 bases and V 3 bases, and 7 bases lay outside the gene matches. CDR1 MGHDK and CDR2 SYGVNS come from the germline V gene. The CDR3 contains 15 residues. The CDR3 DNA sequence: TGTGCCAGCAGTGAGCCGGGACAGGGGGCTGACGGCTACACCTTC. Protein product: CASSEPGQGADGYTF.

This rearrangement joins TRBV6-1 to TRBJ1-1; unclear D gene. V was trimmed by 4 bases and J by 3 bases, leaving 9 bases between them. Germline lookup yields CDR1 MNHNS and CDR2 SASEGT. This CDR3 contains 13 residues. The CDR3 DNA reads as TGTGCCAGCAGTGCTGACGGGGACACTGAAGCTTTCTTT. Translating gives CASSADGDTEAFF.

The chain joins TRBV18 to TRBJ2-5; tentatively, D is TRBD1 (6 bases). This CDR3 contains 14 residues. Trimming shortened V by 3 bases and J by 2 bases, and 10 bases separated the two germline ends. Germline assignment: CDR1 KGHSH and CDR2 LQKENI. The CDR3 region is CASSPFTGQETQYF. The CDR3 region has the DNA TGTGCCAGCTCACCTTTTACAGGGCAAGAGACCCAGTACTTC.

The gene calls are TRBV5-1 and TRBJ2-3; 8 bases are shared with TRBD2. V was clipped by 2 bases and J by 4 bases; unmatched bases: 6. The CDR3 has 15 residues. Looked up from germline, CDR1 is SGHRS and CDR2 is YFSETQ. In nucleotides, the CDR3 is TGCGCCAGCAGCTTACTAGCGGTGAGCTCAGATACGCAGTATTTT. Amino acid sequence: CASSLLAVSSDTQYF.

The chain is built from TRBV6-1 and TRBJ2-4, with D perhaps TRBD1 (5 bases). Germline CDR1 is MNHNS and CDR2 is SASEGT. The V and J ends lost 4 bases and 1 base respectively, with 14 bases between them. This CDR3 has 16 residues. CDR3 DNA sequence: TGTGCCAGCAGTGCATCAGGGATGGTGGCCAAAAACATTCAGTACTTC. It yields the protein CASSASGMVAKNIQYF.

The V gene is TRBV9, the J gene TRBJ2-1; D may be TRBD2 (5 bases). The V end lost 0 bases, the J end lost 6 bases, and 10 bases lay between the germline ends. The CDR3 spans 14 residues. Germline-derived CDR1 and CDR2 are SGDLS and YYNGEE. The CDR3 DNA is TGTGCCAGCAGCGTAGCAGGACTCTTCAATGAGCAGTTCTTC. It yields the protein CASSVAGLFNEQFF.

The V gene is TRBV28, the J gene TRBJ2-6, with D tentatively TRBD1 (6 bases). The CDR3 consists of 16 residues. V lost 9 bases and J 0 bases, leaving 15 bases between the germline ends. CDR1 and CDR2 (germline): MDHEN, SYDVKM. CDR3 sequence (DNA): TGTGCCAGTTCAGGGGCTACCGTCTCTGGGGCCAACGTCCTGACTTTC. Translating gives CASSGATVSGANVLTF.

The chain links TRBV18 to TRBJ1-4, with D unclear. Germline V gene lookup returns CDR1 KGHSH and CDR2 LQKENI. CDR3 length: 16 amino acids. Trimming removed 2 bases at V and 0 bases at J, with 10 bases between. Here the CDR3 DNA reads TGTGCCAGCTCACCAACAACGACTCCAACTAATGAAAAACTGTTTTTT. It is translated as CASSPTTTPTNEKLFF.

V is TRBV18 and J is TRBJ2-1; tentative D call: TRBD1 (5 bases). The CDR3 totals 15 residues. Germline V gene sequence: CDR1 KGHSH, CDR2 LQKENI. The ends were cut back, 3 bases at V and 2 bases at J, with 11 bases in the middle. CDR3 in amino acids: CASSPQRGTYNEQFF. The CDR3 nucleotides read TGTGCCAGCTCACCCCAAAGGGGTACCTACAATGAGCAGTTCTTC. Filled out from reference TRBV18 and TRBJ2-1, the complete variable domain reads NAGVMQNPRHLVRRRGQEARLRCSPMKGHSHVYWYRQLPEEGLKFMVYLQKENIIDESGMPKERFSAEFPKEGPSILRIQQVVRGDSAAYFCASSPQRGTYNEQFFGPGTRLTVL.